The next 30 T cell receptor beta chains were all read from a single sample in a study of T cell responses to AZD1222 COVID-19 vaccine (dated by TCRdb to the early 2020s). Interpreted using the paper, the time point label stands for: about 28 days (+/-7) after the second vaccine dose. To prepare the library, the immunoSEQ multiplex PCR assay was applied. TCRdb carries this immuneACCESS record with in-frame sequences only. Its versions omit some clonotypes, under half of them owing to an unresolved V gene in the studies checked, with the rest unexplained. This sample gives approximately 150,000 clones in total; around 90% of them show up just once. The top ten hold 1.5% to 2% of the sample. Sequencing was performed on peripheral blood, taken 28 days after the second AZD1222 dose. Every receptor here comes from an adult who received the AZD1222 COVID-19 vaccine.

This rearrangement joins TRBV7-2 to TRBJ1-6; TRBD1 agrees at 8 bases. Per germline, CDR1 SGHTA and CDR2 FQGNSA. V lost 4 bases, J lost 6 bases, and 5 bases stayed unmatched. The CDR3 consists of 15 residues. Here the CDR3 DNA reads TGTGCCAGCAGCTCGGGACAGGTCTTTAATTCACCCCTCCACTTT. This codes for CASSSGQVFNSPLHF.

This clone appeared a single time. The rearrangement uses TRBV5-1 and TRBJ2-2, with TRBD1 as a possible D gene (7 bases). The V end lost 6 bases, the J end lost 2 bases, and 11 bases lay between the germline ends. Germline lookup yields CDR1 SGHRS and CDR2 YFSETQ. The CDR3 spans 14 residues. The CDR3 sequence: CASTRDSNTGELFF. CDR3 sequence (DNA): TGCGCCAGCACGCGGGACAGTAACACCGGGGAGCTGTTTTTT.

The chain uses TRBV3-1 (or the pseudogene TRBV3-2) and TRBJ1-1, with D possibly TRBD1 on 6 matching bases. The length of the CDR3 is 16 residues. Trimming took off 0 bases at V and 2 bases at J, with 13 bases between the two ends. Germline-derived CDR1 and CDR2 are LGHDT and YNNKEL (reference sequence). The CDR3 loop reads CASSQDGGRANTEAFF. The CDR3 DNA reads as TGTGCCAGCAGCCAAGACGGGGGCAGGGCAAACACTGAAGCTTTCTTT.

The chain has TRBV18 and TRBJ1-1, with 7 bases aligning to TRBD1. The CDR3 has 15 residues. Germline values: CDR1 KGHSH, CDR2 LQKENI. With 3 bases clipped from V and 5 bases from J, the junction kept 9 bases outside the gene matches. CDR3 coding DNA: TGTGCCAGCTCACCCCGACAGGGTAAAGGAACTGAAGCTTTCTTT. Its protein product is CASSPRQGKGTEAFF.

This chain uses TRBV27 with TRBJ1-6; TRBD1 agrees at 8 bases. The ends lost 5 bases at V and 0 bases at J; junction bases unmatched: 6. This CDR3 comprises 17 residues. The germline CDR1 and CDR2 sequences are MNHEY and SMNVEV (reference sequence). The CDR3 nucleotides are TGTGCCAGCAGTCTCCGGACAGGGAGCTCCTATAATTCACCCCTCCACTTT. Translation gives CASSLRTGSSYNSPLHF.

The V call is TRBV19, the J call TRBJ2-2; 13 bases are a match to TRBD2. Germline trimming cut 6 bases from V and 7 bases from J; bases unmatched to any gene: 14. The germline V gene has CDR1 LNHDA and CDR2 SQIVND (reference sequence). This CDR3 is 18 amino acids long. As DNA, the CDR3 is TGTGCCAGTAGAAGTCCGAGACTAGCGGGGGGTAAAGGCGGGGAGCTGTTTTTT. Translation: CASRSPRLAGGKGGELFF.

This clone was counted a single time. One junction end disagrees with the germline gene, perhaps due to a read error. The chain joins TRBV5-1 to TRBJ1-1, with a weak D call TRBD1 (6 bases). The CDR3 extends over 15 amino acids. Germline CDR1 and CDR2: SGHRS and YFSETQ. The CDR3 nucleotides read TGCGCCAGCAGCTTGGGAGGGGGAGGCTCGGCTCAAATGGCCTTT. Translated, it gives CASSLGGGGSAQMAF. The variable domain in full, completed from reference TRBV5-1 and TRBJ1-1, reads KAGVTQTPRYLIKTRGQQVTLSCSPISGHRSVSWYQQTPGQGLQFLFEYFSETQRNKGNFPGRFSGRQFSNSRSEMNVSTLELGDSALYLCASSLGGGGSAQMAFGQGTRLTVV.

The V and J genes are TRBV5-4 and TRBJ1-4; weak D call: TRBD1 (6 bases). V was trimmed by 4 bases and J by 0 bases, leaving 13 bases between them. The CDR3 extends over 16 amino acids. Germline assignment: CDR1 SGHNT and CDR2 YYREEE (reference sequence). Here the CDR3 reads CASSPPGATTNEKLFF. For the CDR3, the DNA is TGTGCCAGCAGCCCGCCAGGGGCGACAACTAATGAAAAACTGTTTTTT.

The chain couples TRBV28 to TRBJ1-2, with D perhaps TRBD1 (6 bases). V lost 6 bases to trimming and J lost 0 bases, with 8 bases between them. The CDR3 contains 13 residues. Germline V gene sequence: CDR1 MDHEN, CDR2 SYDVKM. CDR3 sequence reads: CASRRQANYGYTF. In DNA form, the CDR3 reads TGTGCCAGCAGAAGACAGGCTAACTATGGCTACACCTTC.

This clone appeared a few times. The gene calls are TRBV16 and TRBJ2-2; D is unresolved. The V gene's germline CDR1 is KGHSY and CDR2 FQNENV. V was shortened by 0 bases and J by 6 bases, with 8 bases between the two germline ends. The CDR3 has 14 amino acids. CDR3: CASSQSWGSGELFF. In nucleotides, the CDR3 is TGTGCCAGCAGCCAATCGTGGGGATCCGGGGAGCTGTTTTTT.

The V gene is TRBV14, the J gene TRBJ1-6; no clear D. The CDR3 loop spans 15 amino acids. In germline, CDR1 is SGHDN, CDR2 FVKESK. V was cut by 1 base and J by 4 bases, with 8 bases left in between. The CDR3: CASSQVSLYNSPLHF. CDR3 nucleotides: TGTGCCAGCAGCCAAGTCTCGCTTTATAATTCACCCCTCCACTTT.

J is TRBJ1-1 and V is TRBV19; D ambiguous. Germline assignment: CDR1 LNHDA and CDR2 SQIVND (reference sequence). V was pared by 2 bases and J by 3 bases, with 13 bases between. CDR3 length: 15 residues. The CDR3 nucleotides are TGTGCCAGTAGTATATCGAGGGCTAGGGACACTGAAGCTTTCTTT. This translates into CASSISRARDTEAFF.

V and J are TRBV19 and TRBJ1-1, with unresolved D. From germline, CDR1 is LNHDA and CDR2 SQIVND (reference sequence). CDR3 size: 13 residues. V was shortened by 2 bases and J by 7 bases, with 11 bases between the two germline ends. The CDR3 DNA sequence: TGTGCCAGTAGTATACTGTTAGCTGATGAAGCTTTCTTT. Translated, it gives CASSILLADEAFF. The whole variable domain, filled in from reference TRBV19 and TRBJ1-1, reads DGGITQSPKYLFRKEGQNVTLSCEQNLNHDAMYWYRQDPGQGLRLIYYSQIVNDFQKGDIAEGYSVSREKKESFPLTVTSAQKNPTAFYLCASSILLADEAFFGQGTRLTVV.

The chain carries TRBV7-8 and TRBJ2-1; 13 positions match TRBD2. The V and J ends lost 5 bases and 10 bases, in that order; junction bases with no gene match: 11. The CDR3 is made up of 16 amino acids. Germline-derived CDR1 and CDR2 are SGHVS and FQNEAQ. CDR3 sequence reads: CASSVGGLAGVQEQFF. CDR3 in DNA: TGTGCCAGCAGCGTCGGCGGACTAGCGGGAGTTCAGGAGCAGTTCTTC.

In its sample, this clone was seen a few times. The chain links TRBV7-2 to TRBJ2-7, with 9 positions matching TRBD1. Trimming removed 5 bases from V and 6 bases from J; junction bases left unmatched: 8. The CDR3 extends over 14 amino acids. Per the germline V gene, CDR1 is SGHTA and CDR2 is FQGNSA. The CDR3 region is CASSKDRGGSEQYF. As DNA, the CDR3 is TGTGCCAGCAGCAAGGACAGGGGAGGCTCCGAGCAGTACTTC. Filled out from reference TRBV7-2 and TRBJ2-7, the complete variable domain reads GAGVSQSPSNKVTEKGKDVELRCDPISGHTALYWYRQSLGQGLEFLIYFQGNSAPDKSGLPSDRFSAERTGGSVSTLTIQRTQQEDSAVYLCASSKDRGGSEQYFGPGTRLTVT.

This clone was counted once. V and J are TRBV28 and TRBJ1-6; 9 nucleotides agree with TRBD1. The CDR3 contains 15 residues. The ends lost 2 bases at V and 9 bases at J; junction bases unmatched: 5. Germline loops: CDR1 MDHEN, CDR2 SYDVKM. The CDR3 loop is CASSLHRGRGSPLHF. The CDR3 coding sequence is TGTGCCAGCAGTTTACACAGGGGGCGGGGTTCACCCCTCCACTTT.

The J gene is TRBJ2-1, the V gene TRBV5-1; 10 bases are shared with TRBD2. The CDR3 length is 19 residues. Unmatched junction bases numbered 9, after V lost 0 bases and J lost 0 bases. CDR1 is SGHRS and CDR2 is YFSETQ in the germline V gene. The CDR3 loop reads CASSLGLAGALTSYNEQFF. CDR3 nucleotides: TGCGCCAGCAGCTTGGGTCTAGCGGGGGCCCTGACCTCCTACAATGAGCAGTTCTTC.

This chain uses TRBV29-1 with TRBJ1-1; D is ambiguous. The CDR3 loop spans 15 amino acids. The V end was cut by 2 bases, the J end by 4 bases, with 17 bases between. Germline CDR1 reads SQVTM; CDR2 reads ANQGSEA. For the CDR3, the DNA is TGCAGCGTTGAAAGGCAGACCCGGTGGGGCACTGAAGCTTTCTTT. It encodes CSVERQTRWGTEAFF.

The V gene is TRBV7-9, the J gene TRBJ1-3; D is perhaps TRBD1 (6 bases). Germline loops: CDR1 SEHNR, CDR2 FQNEAQ (reference sequence). The CDR3 has 13 residues. V gave up 5 bases and J gave up 4 bases, with 9 bases separating them. DNA for the CDR3: TGTGCCAGCAGCAAGGACAGAGGAAACACCATATATTTT. Translation: CASSKDRGNTIYF. The full variable domain, rest sourced from reference TRBV7-9 and TRBJ1-3, is DTGVSQNPRHKITKRGQNVTFRCDPISEHNRLYWYRQTLGQGPEFLTYFQNEAQLEKSRLLSDRFSAERPKGSFSTLEIQRTEQGDSAMYLCASSKDRGNTIYFGEGSWLTVV.

A word on this clone: The junction does not match germline at one end; this may be a read error. The chain is built from TRBV28 and TRBJ1-2; the D is unclear. CDR3 length equals 11 residues. CDR1 is MDHEN and CDR2 is SYDVKM in the germline V gene. For the CDR3, the DNA is TGTGCCAGCAGTTCCCCACCAACGCGTTCCTTC. Translated, it gives CASSSPPTRSF.

The DNA of the CDR3 is TGCAGCGTTGAAGTGGGGCAGGGATATACAACTAATGAAAAACTGTTTTTT. Its translation: CSVEVGQGYTTNEKLFF. The chain employs TRBV29-1 and TRBJ1-4; D is possibly TRBD1 (5 bases). Germline V gives CDR1 SQVTM, CDR2 ANQGSEA. Trimming removed 1 base from V and 0 bases from J, with 15 bases in between. The CDR3 runs to 17 residues.

V is TRBV6-2 or TRBV6-3 and J is TRBJ1-5; D not resolved. Trimming cost V 0 bases and J 10 bases, with 13 bases left between them. The CDR3 consists of 14 residues. Germline V CDR1 and CDR2: MNHEY, SVGEGT. The CDR3 nucleotides read TGTGCCAGCAGTTACTCTTACCCCGTCGCCCCCCAGCATTTT. Translation gives CASSYSYPVAPQHF.

The chain couples TRBV7-9 to TRBJ1-2; TRBD1 matches 8 bases. The ends lost 5 bases at V and 7 bases at J; junction bases unmatched: 9. The germline CDR1 and CDR2 sequences are SEHNR and FQNEAQ (reference sequence). This CDR3 contains 14 residues. CDR3 sequence (DNA): TGTGCCAGCAGCCCAGAGGGACAGGCGCGTGGCTACACCTTC. Protein product: CASSPEGQARGYTF.

V gene TRBV9 combines with J gene TRBJ1-4; perhaps TRBD1 as D (6 bases). The CDR3 runs 15 residues. The germline V gene has CDR1 SGDLS and CDR2 YYNGEE. V was shortened by 1 base and J by 5 bases, with 12 bases between the two germline ends. DNA for the CDR3: TGTGCCAGCAGCGTACGTGTGGGGGGCAATGAAAAACTGTTTTTT. As protein: CASSVRVGGNEKLFF.

The table lists this clone with a count of one. The V and J genes are TRBV10-3 and TRBJ1-6, with a possible D match to TRBD1 (6 bases). The CDR3 sequence is 16 residues long. CDR1 and CDR2 (germline): ENHRY, SYGVKD. Trimming shortened V by 0 bases and J by 6 bases, and 12 bases separated the two germline ends. CDR3 sequence (DNA): TGTGCCATCAGTGAGTCGACTCGGACAGCTAATTCACCCCTCCACTTT. Translating gives CAISESTRTANSPLHF.

This sequence joins TRBV6-1 and TRBJ1-3; D is perhaps TRBD1 (5 bases). The V gene lost 3 bases and the J gene lost 0 bases, with 15 bases spanning the gap. Per germline, CDR1 MNHNS and CDR2 SASEGT. The CDR3 consists of 17 residues. CDR3 nucleotides: TGTGCCAGCAGTGAGATCGGGGGGTTTTCCTCTGGAAACACCATATATTTT. Translated: CASSEIGGFSSGNTIYF.

This chain links TRBV6-2 or TRBV6-3 with TRBJ1-5; TRBD1 aligns across 9 bases. The junction had 4 bases not matched to a gene; V was cut back by 4 bases and J by 0 bases. The CDR3 runs to 16 residues. Germline CDR1 MNHEY, CDR2 SVGEGT. CDR3 in amino acids: CASSLGQGTSNQPQHF. Written as DNA, the CDR3 is TGTGCCAGCAGTTTGGGACAGGGTACTAGCAATCAGCCCCAGCATTTT.

The chain has TRBV29-1 and TRBJ1-1; D call uncertain. The germline gives CDR1 SQVTM, CDR2 ANQGSEA. This CDR3 comprises 12 residues. Trimming took off 5 bases at V and 1 base at J, with 8 bases between the two ends. The CDR3 DNA reads as TGCAGCGTTTCCGGACCGAACACTGAAGCTTTCTTT. This encodes CSVSGPNTEAFF.

This clone has just one count. This sequence joins TRBV6-2 or TRBV6-3 and TRBJ2-7; 12 positions match TRBD2. The CDR3 runs 16 residues. Germline CDR1 and CDR2: MNHEY and SVGEGT. V shed 5 bases, J shed 2 bases, and the junction held 7 bases outside the gene matches. The CDR3 DNA sequence: TGTGCCAGCAGTAACCCGGGACTAGCGGGCCCCTACGAGCAGTACTTC. Its translation: CASSNPGLAGPYEQYF.

As DNA, the CDR3 is TGTGCCAGCAGCTTACAGGCCTTAGACAATCAGCCCCAGCATTTT. Encoded protein: CASSLQALDNQPQHF. This rearrangement joins TRBV7-8 to TRBJ1-5; D gene unclear. The CDR3 is 15 amino acids. The V gene lost 2 bases and the J gene lost 3 bases, with 11 bases spanning the gap. In germline, CDR1 is SGHVS, CDR2 FQNEAQ.